This T cell receptor (beta chain) was captured in a study of breast tumors, draining lymph nodes, adjacent tissues. Findings and caveats of the study: Most tumor T cells seemingly derive from lymph node, then expand in tumor. Tumors had less TCR diversity than lymph nodes, more than nontumor tissue.

TCRdb fed the multiplex PCR reads into MiXCR, producing one record per CDR3 protein. The table has approximately 52,000 distinct CDR3 sequences, 35% to 50% seen once. The sample holds one count of this clonotype. As yet, its antigen is unknown. V lost 0 bases to trimming and J lost 7 bases, with 16 bases between them. The CDR3 covers 16 residues. The germline V gene encodes CDR1 LNHNV and CDR2 YYDKDF (reference sequence). The TCR comes from a female donor with breast cancer. Some clones in this sample may be carry-over from other donors' samples. The sequencing sample was made of breast tumor tissue. The V and J genes are TRBV15 and TRBJ2-1; unclear D gene. In nucleotides, the CDR3 is TGTGCCACCAGCAGAGACCTGGTTTTGAGAGTGAATGAGCAGTTCTTC. This gives the protein CATSRDLVLRVNEQFF.